The clone carrying this T cell receptor gamma chain occurred a few times. The protein TCRdb gives is from a much larger clone and does not agree with this DNA's translation at residue 6, likely a read error; the protein shown here comes from the DNA. Germline CDR1 and CDR2: EGSNGY and YDSYNSKV. The CDR3 is made up of 13 amino acids. The V segment lost 3 bases and the J segment 4 bases; nucleotides outside the gene matches: 6. This sample is drawn from a study of gamma-delta T cells after stem cell transplantation. TCRdb made new clone calls on the RT-PCR reads using CATT. Of 1,200 or so gamma-chain clones in the sample, 3.2% were seen once.

The clonotype comes from a human donor. It is not recorded whose cells these are; they may come from a transplant donor. The genes are TRGV2 and TRGJ1 or TRGJ2. Sequencing used gamma-delta T cells. Written as DNA, the CDR3 is TGTGCCACCTGGGACAGGGCATATTATAAGAAACTCTTT. It specifies CATWDRAYYKKLF.